A single sample is the source of the 13 T cell receptor beta chains below, sequenced in a study of blood T cell repertoires in COVID-19 (TCRdb year 2020). Library prep was done by the immunoSEQ multiplex PCR assay. Imported from immuneACCESS, the table was reduced by TCRdb to in-frame sequences with V and J called. These copies leave out some clones; in studies compared against another copy, an unresolved V gene accounts for under half, and the cause of the remainder is not known. The sample includes a few hundred thousand clones, with more than 75% observed a single time. The top ten hold 1.9% of the sample. The sample was peripheral blood. These receptors were obtained from a man aged 35-49 years with active or convalescent COVID-19.

The table lists this clone with a few counts. The chain uses TRBV5-1 and TRBJ2-5; 9 nucleotides agree with TRBD1. Per the germline V gene, CDR1 is SGHRS and CDR2 is YFSETQ. Trimming at V came to 4 bases and at J to 4 bases, leaving 8 bases not matched to a gene. The CDR3 spans 15 residues. CDR3 sequence: CASSPGTGKTETQYF. CDR3 nucleotide sequence: TGCGCCAGCAGCCCTGGGACAGGGAAGACAGAGACCCAGTACTTC.

This sequence joins TRBV11-2 and TRBJ1-1, with 9 bases matching TRBD1. The junction had 7 bases not matched to a gene; V was cut back by 7 bases and J by 7 bases. The CDR3 totals 13 residues. Germline-derived CDR1 and CDR2 are SGHAT and FQNNGV. CDR3 amino acids: CASIRTGVLEAFF. For the CDR3, the DNA is TGTGCCAGCATCCGGACAGGGGTCCTTGAAGCTTTCTTT.

The rearrangement joins TRBV28 to TRBJ2-2; 7 nucleotides match TRBD1. The germline gives CDR1 MDHEN, CDR2 SYDVKM. The trim removed 6 bases at V and 1 base at J, leaving 5 bases unmatched. The CDR3 extends over 15 amino acids. Written as DNA, the CDR3 is TGTGCCAGCAGCCCGACAGGGCTGAACACCGGGGAGCTGTTTTTT. Protein: CASSPTGLNTGELFF.

This CDR3 reads CASATGGLDEQYF. CDR3 in DNA: TGTGCCAGTGCAACGGGGGGCCTGGACGAGCAGTACTTC. The chain employs TRBV19 and TRBJ2-7; TRBD2 is a possible D gene (7 bases). V lost 8 bases and J 5 bases, leaving 16 bases between the germline ends. The germline gives CDR1 LNHDA, CDR2 SQIVND (reference sequence). This CDR3 is 13 amino acids long.

The V call is TRBV4-2, the J call TRBJ1-3, with a weak D call TRBD1 (6 bases). This CDR3 has 15 residues. Trimming left V 3 bases short and J 0 bases short, with 9 bases between. Germline V gene sequence: CDR1 LGHNA, CDR2 YNFKEQ. CDR3 sequence reads: CASSQGRGSGNTIYF. As DNA, the CDR3 is TGTGCCAGCAGCCAGGGCAGGGGCTCTGGAAACACCATATATTTT.

This clone has a handful of counts. The chain joins TRBV10-1 to TRBJ2-2; D might be TRBD2 (6 bases). Trimming cost V 3 bases and J 8 bases, with 16 bases left between them. The germline V gene encodes CDR1 WNHNN and CDR2 SYGVQD (reference sequence). The CDR3 length is 15 residues. CDR3 residues: CASSDPVGGSGELFF. CDR3 sequence (DNA): TGCGCCAGCAGTGATCCCGTTGGAGGGAGTGGGGAGCTGTTTTTT.

The rearrangement joins TRBV28 to TRBJ2-5; D ambiguous. The CDR3 loop spans 12 amino acids. V was trimmed by 3 bases and J by 1 base, leaving 3 bases between them. Germline lookup yields CDR1 MDHEN and CDR2 SYDVKM. The CDR3 DNA sequence: TGTGCCAGCAGTTTGAGCCAAGAGACCCAGTACTTC. This translates into CASSLSQETQYF.

The genes are TRBV7-3 and TRBJ2-2, with a weak D call TRBD2 (6 bases). The germline V gene encodes CDR1 SGHTA and CDR2 FQGTGA. This CDR3 is 16 amino acids long. The V end was cut by 0 bases, the J end by 3 bases, with 11 bases between. CDR3 sequence reads: CASSLTFGGYTGELFF. In DNA, the CDR3 is TGTGCCAGCAGCTTAACTTTTGGGGGGTACACCGGGGAGCTGTTTTTT.

The CDR3, as DNA: TGTGCCAGCAGTCAGACAGGGGGGGGATTTCGAAATACGCAGTATTTT. Amino acids: CASSQTGGGFRNTQYF. J is TRBJ2-3 and V is TRBV27; 9 bases map to TRBD1. The CDR3 contains 16 residues. Germline CDR1 MNHEY, CDR2 SMNVEV (reference sequence). The V gene end was trimmed by 5 bases and the J gene end by 7 bases; junction bases not matched to a gene: 13.

The CDR3 DNA reads TGTGCCAGCAGCTTAGCAGGGGGATACACTGAAGCTTTCTTT. Translating gives CASSLAGGYTEAFF. The V and J genes are TRBV11-2 and TRBJ1-1, with TRBD1 identical over 7 bases. After removal of 1 base from V and 3 bases from J, the junction contained 2 bases not matched to a gene. There are 14 residues in the CDR3. Germline lookup yields CDR1 SGHAT and CDR2 FQNNGV.

The rearrangement uses TRBV7-3 and TRBJ2-1; 14 bases match TRBD2. J was trimmed by 1 base and V by 6 bases; bases with no gene match: 14. Germline-derived CDR1 and CDR2 are SGHTA and FQGTGA. The CDR3 loop spans 20 amino acids. This chain's CDR3 is CASSFRGLAGEPGSYNEQFF. The CDR3 region has the DNA TGTGCCAGCAGTTTCCGGGGACTAGCGGGAGAACCCGGGTCCTACAATGAGCAGTTCTTC. Using reference TRBV7-3 and TRBJ2-1 for the parts outside the CDR3, the full variable domain is GAGVSQTPSNKVTEKGKYVELRCDPISGHTALYWYRQSLGQGPEFLIYFQGTGAADDSGLPNDRFFAVRPEGSVSTLKIQRTERGDSAVYLCASSFRGLAGEPGSYNEQFFGPGTRLTVL.

V and J are TRBV25-1 and TRBJ1-1, with D possibly TRBD1 on 5 matching bases. The V end was cut by 7 bases, the J end by 2 bases, with 14 bases between. This CDR3 is built from 14 residues. Germline V CDR1 and CDR2: MGHDK, SYGVNS. CDR3: CASNLAGLNTEAFF. DNA for the CDR3: TGTGCCAGCAACCTGGCAGGGCTTAACACTGAAGCTTTCTTT.

The J gene is TRBJ2-1, the V gene TRBV9; weak D call: TRBD1 (6 bases). The CDR3 length is 13 residues. The V gene lost 4 bases and the J gene lost 9 bases, with 14 bases spanning the gap. Germline V gene data show CDR1 as SGDLS and CDR2 as YYNGEE. The CDR3 DNA reads TGTGCCAGCAGCTCTTACAGGGTAGCTGAGCAGTTCTTC. It codes for CASSSYRVAEQFF.